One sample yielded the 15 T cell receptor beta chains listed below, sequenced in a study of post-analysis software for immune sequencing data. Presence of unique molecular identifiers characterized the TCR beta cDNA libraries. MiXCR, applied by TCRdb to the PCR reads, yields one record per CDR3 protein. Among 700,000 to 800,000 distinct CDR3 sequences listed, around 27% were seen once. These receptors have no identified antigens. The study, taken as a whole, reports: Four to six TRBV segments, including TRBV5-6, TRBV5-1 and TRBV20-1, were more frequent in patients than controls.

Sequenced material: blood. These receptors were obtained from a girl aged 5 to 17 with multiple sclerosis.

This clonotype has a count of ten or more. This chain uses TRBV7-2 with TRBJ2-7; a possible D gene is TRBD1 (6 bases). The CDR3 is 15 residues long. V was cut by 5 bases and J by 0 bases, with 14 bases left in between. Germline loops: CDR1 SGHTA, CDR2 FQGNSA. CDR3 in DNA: TGTGCCAGCAGCCCTATCCGGACAGCCTCCTACGAGCAGTACTTC. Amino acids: CASSPIRTASYEQYF.

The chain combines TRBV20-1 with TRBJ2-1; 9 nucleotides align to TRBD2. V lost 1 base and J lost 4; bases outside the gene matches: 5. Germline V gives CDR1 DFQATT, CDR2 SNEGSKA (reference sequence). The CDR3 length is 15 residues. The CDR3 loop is CSARAGTSPYNEQFF. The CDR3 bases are TGCAGTGCTAGAGCCGGGACTAGCCCGTACAATGAGCAGTTCTTC.

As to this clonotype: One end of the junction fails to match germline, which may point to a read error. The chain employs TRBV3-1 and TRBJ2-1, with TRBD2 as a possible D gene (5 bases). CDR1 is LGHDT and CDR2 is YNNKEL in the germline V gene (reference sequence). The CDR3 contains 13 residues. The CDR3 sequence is CAGSQLRGNEQFF. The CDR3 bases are TGTGCCGGCAGCCAATTACGGGGAAATGAGCAGTTCTTC.

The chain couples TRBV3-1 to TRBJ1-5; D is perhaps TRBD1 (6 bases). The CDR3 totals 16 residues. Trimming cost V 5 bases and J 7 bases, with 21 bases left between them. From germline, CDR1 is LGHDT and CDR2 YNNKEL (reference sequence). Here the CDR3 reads CASSNQGGQAGQPQHF. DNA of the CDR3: TGTGCCAGCAGCAACCAAGGGGGTCAGGCAGGGCAGCCCCAGCATTTT.

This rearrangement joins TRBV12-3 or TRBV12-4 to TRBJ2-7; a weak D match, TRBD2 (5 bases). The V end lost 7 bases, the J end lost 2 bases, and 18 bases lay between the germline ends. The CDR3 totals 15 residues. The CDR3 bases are TGTGCCAGCACTCTTGGAGGTCTACCAACCTACGAGCAGTACTTC. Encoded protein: CASTLGGLPTYEQYF.

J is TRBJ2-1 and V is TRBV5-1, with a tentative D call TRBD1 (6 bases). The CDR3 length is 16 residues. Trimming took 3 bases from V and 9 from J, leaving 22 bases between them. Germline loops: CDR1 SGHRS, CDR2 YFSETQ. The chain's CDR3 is CASSSLTTGSTGEQFF. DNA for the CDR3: TGCGCCAGCAGCTCCCTAACCACAGGGAGTACGGGTGAGCAGTTCTTC.

DNA for the CDR3: TGCAGTGCTGGCGAGGTCTCCTACAATGAGCAGTTCTTC. It codes for CSAGEVSYNEQFF. This chain uses TRBV20-1 with TRBJ2-1; D is unclear. Germline CDR1 is DFQATT and CDR2 is SNEGSKA (reference sequence). Trimming pared 5 bases from V and 0 bases from J, leaving 8 bases between. The CDR3 consists of 13 residues.

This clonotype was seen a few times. The CDR3 sequence: CASTAPISYEQYF. CDR3 coding DNA: TGTGCCAGCACCGCACCGATTTCCTACGAGCAGTACTTC. The chain is built from TRBV7-2 and TRBJ2-7; D gene uncertain. The CDR3 runs to 13 residues. Germline CDR1 and CDR2: SGHTA and FQGNSA. Trimming pared 7 bases from V and 1 base from J, leaving 11 bases between. Together with reference TRBV7-2 and TRBJ2-7, the CDR3 gives the full variable domain: GAGVSQSPSNKVTEKGKDVELRCDPISGHTALYWYRQSLGQGLEFLIYFQGNSAPDKSGLPSDRFSAERTGGSVSTLTIQRTQQEDSAVYLCASTAPISYEQYFGPGTRLTVT.

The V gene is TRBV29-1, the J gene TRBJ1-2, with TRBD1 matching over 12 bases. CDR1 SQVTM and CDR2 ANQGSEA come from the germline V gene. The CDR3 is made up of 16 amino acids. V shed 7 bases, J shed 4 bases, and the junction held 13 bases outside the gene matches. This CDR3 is CSAARGTGGAGYGYTF. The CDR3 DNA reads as TGCAGCGCTGCCCGCGGGACAGGGGGCGCAGGCTATGGCTACACCTTC.

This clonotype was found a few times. In DNA, the CDR3 is TGCAGTGCCACGGCGACAGGGGTCAGCACAGATACGCAGTATTTT. Amino acid sequence: CSATATGVSTDTQYF. This chain uses TRBV20-1 with TRBJ2-3; 8 bases are a match to TRBD1. The germline gives CDR1 DFQATT, CDR2 SNEGSKA (reference sequence). Trimming cost V 6 bases and J 0 bases; bases outside gene matches: 8. The CDR3 runs to 15 residues.

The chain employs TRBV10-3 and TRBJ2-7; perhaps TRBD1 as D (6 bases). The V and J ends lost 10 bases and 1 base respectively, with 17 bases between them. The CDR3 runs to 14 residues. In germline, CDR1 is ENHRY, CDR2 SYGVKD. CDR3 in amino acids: CATLTGQDSYEQYF. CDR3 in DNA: TGTGCCACGCTGACAGGCCAGGATTCCTACGAGCAGTACTTC.

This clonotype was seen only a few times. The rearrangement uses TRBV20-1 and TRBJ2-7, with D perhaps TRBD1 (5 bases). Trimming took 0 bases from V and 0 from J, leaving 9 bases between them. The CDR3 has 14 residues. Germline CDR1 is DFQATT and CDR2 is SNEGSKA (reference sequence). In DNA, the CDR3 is TGCAGTGCTAGAGACACCAGGGCCTCCTACGAGCAGTACTTC. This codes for CSARDTRASYEQYF.

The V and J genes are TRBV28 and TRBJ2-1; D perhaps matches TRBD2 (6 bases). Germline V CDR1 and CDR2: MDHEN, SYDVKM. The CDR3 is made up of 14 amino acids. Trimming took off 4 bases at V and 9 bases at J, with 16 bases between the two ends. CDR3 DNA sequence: TGTGCCAGCAGTTCCCCTAGCGTTTCCGTTGAGCAGTTCTTC. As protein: CASSSPSVSVEQFF.

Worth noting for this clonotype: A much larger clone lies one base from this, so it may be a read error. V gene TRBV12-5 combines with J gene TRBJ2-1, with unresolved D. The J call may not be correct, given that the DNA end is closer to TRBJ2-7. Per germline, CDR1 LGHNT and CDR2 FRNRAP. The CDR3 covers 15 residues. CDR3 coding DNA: TGTGCTAGTGGTTTGGCGGCGAACTCCTACAATGAGCAGTACTTC. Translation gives CASGLAANSYNEQYF.

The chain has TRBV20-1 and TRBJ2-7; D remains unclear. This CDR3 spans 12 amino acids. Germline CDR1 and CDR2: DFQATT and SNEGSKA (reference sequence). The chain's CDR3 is CTLKEATYEQYF. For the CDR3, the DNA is TGCACCCTAAAAGAAGCCACCTACGAGCAGTACTTC.